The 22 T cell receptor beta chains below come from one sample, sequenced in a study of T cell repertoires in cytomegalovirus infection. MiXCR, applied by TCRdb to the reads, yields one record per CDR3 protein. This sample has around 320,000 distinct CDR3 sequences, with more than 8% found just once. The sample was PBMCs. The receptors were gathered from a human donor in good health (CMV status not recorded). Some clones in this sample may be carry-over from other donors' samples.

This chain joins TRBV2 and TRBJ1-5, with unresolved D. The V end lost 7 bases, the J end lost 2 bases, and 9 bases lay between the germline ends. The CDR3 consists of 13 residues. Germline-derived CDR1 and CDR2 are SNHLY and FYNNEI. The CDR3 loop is CASKGFGNQPQHF. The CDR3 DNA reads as TGTGCCAGCAAGGGTTTTGGCAATCAGCCCCAGCATTTT.

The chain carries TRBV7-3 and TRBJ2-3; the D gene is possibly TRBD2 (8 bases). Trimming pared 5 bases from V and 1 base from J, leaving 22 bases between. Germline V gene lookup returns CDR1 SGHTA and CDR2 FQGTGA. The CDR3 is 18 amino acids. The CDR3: CASSPGRGRVGGTDTQYF. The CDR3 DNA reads TGTGCCAGCAGCCCCGGGAGGGGGCGCGTAGGGGGCACAGATACGCAGTATTTT.

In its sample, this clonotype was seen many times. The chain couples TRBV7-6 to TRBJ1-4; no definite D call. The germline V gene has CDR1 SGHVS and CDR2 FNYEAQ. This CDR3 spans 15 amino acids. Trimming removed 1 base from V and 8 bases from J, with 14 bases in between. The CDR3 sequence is CASSLGAGYAEKLFF. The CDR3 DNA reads TGTGCCAGCAGCTTAGGTGCGGGGTACGCGGAAAAACTGTTTTTT.

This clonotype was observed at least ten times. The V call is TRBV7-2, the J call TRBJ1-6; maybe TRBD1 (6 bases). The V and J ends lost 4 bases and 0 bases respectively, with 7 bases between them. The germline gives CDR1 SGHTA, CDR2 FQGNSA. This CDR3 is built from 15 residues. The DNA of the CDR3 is TGTGCCAGCAGCTCACAGGGCTCCTATAATTCACCCCTCCACTTT. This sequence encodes CASSSQGSYNSPLHF.

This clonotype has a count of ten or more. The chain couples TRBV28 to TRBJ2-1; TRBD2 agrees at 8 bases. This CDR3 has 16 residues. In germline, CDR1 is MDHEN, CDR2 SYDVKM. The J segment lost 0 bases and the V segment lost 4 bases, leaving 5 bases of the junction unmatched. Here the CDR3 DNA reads TGTGCCAGCAGTTCATCCGGGACTAGCTCCTACAATGAGCAGTTCTTC. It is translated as CASSSSGTSSYNEQFF.

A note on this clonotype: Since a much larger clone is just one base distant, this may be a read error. The CDR3 nucleotides read TGTGTCAGCAGCTTAGGGACAGTTGCCCCCTACGAGCAGTACTTC. This encodes CVSSLGTVAPYEQYF. This sequence joins TRBV7-6 and TRBJ2-7; TRBD1 aligns across 7 bases. This CDR3 has 15 amino acids. CDR1 is SGHVS, CDR2 FNYEAQ, per germline.

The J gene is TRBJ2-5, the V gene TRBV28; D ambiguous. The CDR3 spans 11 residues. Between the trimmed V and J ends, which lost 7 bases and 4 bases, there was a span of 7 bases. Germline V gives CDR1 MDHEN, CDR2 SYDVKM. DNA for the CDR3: TGTGCCAGCACCTCCAGAGAGACCCAGTACTTC. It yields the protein CASTSRETQYF.

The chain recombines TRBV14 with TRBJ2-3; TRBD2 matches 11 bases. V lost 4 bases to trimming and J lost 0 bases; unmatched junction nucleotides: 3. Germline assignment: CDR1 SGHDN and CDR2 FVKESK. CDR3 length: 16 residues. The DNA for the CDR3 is TGTGCCAGCAGCCTTATAGCGGGAGGGAGCACAGATACGCAGTATTTT. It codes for CASSLIAGGSTDTQYF.

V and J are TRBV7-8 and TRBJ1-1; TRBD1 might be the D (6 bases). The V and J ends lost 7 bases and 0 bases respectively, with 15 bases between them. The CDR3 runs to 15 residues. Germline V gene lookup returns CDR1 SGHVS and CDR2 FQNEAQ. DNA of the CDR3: TGTGCCAGCAAATTAACCAGGGGAATGAACACTGAAGCTTTCTTT. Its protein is CASKLTRGMNTEAFF.

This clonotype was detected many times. CDR3 in amino acids: CASSLGRGAAEQFF. The CDR3 DNA reads TGTGCCAGCAGCTTAGGTAGGGGGGCAGCTGAGCAGTTCTTC. The rearrangement links TRBV7-2 to TRBJ2-1, with D tentatively TRBD1 or TRBD2 (6 bases each). The length of the CDR3 is 14 residues. Germline CDR1 SGHTA, CDR2 FQGNSA. Trimming cost V 1 base and J 9 bases, with 13 bases left between them. The complete variable domain, with remaining parts taken from reference TRBV7-2 and TRBJ2-1, reads GAGVSQSPSNKVTEKGKDVELRCDPISGHTALYWYRQSLGQGLEFLIYFQGNSAPDKSGLPSDRFSAERTGGSVSTLTIQRTQQEDSAVYLCASSLGRGAAEQFFGPGTRLTVL.

DNA for the CDR3: TGTGCCAGCAGGATAGCGGGATCCTACGAGCAGTACTTC. Its translation: CASRIAGSYEQYF. The V call is TRBV6-5, the J call TRBJ2-7; 8 bases agree with TRBD2. V gave up 6 bases and J gave up 1 base; unmatched junction bases: 2. This CDR3 comprises 13 residues. Germline CDR1 and CDR2: MNHEY and SVGAGI.

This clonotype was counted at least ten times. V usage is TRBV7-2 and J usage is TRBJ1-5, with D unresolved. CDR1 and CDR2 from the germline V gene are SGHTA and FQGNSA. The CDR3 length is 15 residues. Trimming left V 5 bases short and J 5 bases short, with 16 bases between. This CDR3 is CASSLEPQSYQPQHF. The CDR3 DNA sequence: TGTGCCAGCAGCCTAGAGCCCCAGTCGTATCAGCCCCAGCATTTT.

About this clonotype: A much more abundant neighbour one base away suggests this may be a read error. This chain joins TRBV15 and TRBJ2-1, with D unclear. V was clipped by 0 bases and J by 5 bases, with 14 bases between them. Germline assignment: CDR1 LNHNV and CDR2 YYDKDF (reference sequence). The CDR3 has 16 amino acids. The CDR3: CATSRDLSFWDNEQFF. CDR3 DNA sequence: TGTGCCACCAGCAGAGATCTGAGTTTCTGGGACAATGAGCAGTTCTTC.

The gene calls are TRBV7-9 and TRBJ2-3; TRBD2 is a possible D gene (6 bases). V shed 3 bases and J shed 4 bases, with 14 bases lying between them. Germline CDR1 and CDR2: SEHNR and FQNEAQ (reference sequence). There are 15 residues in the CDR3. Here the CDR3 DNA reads TGTGCCAGCAGCTTGCGGGAATTCCGGGCAGATACGCAGTATTTT. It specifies CASSLREFRADTQYF.

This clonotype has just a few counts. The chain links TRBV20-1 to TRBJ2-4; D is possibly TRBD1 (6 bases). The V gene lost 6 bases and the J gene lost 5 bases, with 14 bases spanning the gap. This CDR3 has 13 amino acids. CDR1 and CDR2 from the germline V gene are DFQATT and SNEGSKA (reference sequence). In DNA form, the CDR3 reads TGCAGTGCGTTGTATGAGGGGGAAAACATTCAGTACTTC. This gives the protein CSALYEGENIQYF.

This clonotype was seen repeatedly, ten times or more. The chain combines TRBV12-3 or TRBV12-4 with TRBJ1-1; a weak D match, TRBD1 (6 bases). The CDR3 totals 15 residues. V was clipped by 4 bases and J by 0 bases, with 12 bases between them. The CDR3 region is CASSWGGLMNTEAFF. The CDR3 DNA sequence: TGTGCCAGCAGTTGGGGGGGCTTAATGAACACTGAAGCTTTCTTT.

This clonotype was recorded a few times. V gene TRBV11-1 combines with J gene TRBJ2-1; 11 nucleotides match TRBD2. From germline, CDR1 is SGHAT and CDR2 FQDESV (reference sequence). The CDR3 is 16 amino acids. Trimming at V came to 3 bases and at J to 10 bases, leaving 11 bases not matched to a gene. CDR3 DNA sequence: TGTGCCAGCAGCTTGGAAACTAGCGGGGGTTCACACGAGCAGTTCTTC. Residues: CASSLETSGGSHEQFF.

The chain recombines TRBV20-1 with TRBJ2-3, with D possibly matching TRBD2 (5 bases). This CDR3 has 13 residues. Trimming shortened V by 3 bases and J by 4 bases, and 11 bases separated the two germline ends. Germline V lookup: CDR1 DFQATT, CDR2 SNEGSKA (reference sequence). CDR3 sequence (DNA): TGCAGTGCTAGTCTACAGAGGGCAGATACGCAGTATTTT. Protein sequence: CSASLQRADTQYF.

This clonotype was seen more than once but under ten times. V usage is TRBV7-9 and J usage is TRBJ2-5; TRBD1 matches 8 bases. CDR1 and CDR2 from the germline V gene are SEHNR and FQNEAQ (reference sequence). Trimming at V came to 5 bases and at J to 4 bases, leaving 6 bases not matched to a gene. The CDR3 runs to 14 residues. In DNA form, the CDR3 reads TGTGCCAGCAGCCTGCAGGGGGCCTTAGAGACCCAGTACTTC. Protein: CASSLQGALETQYF. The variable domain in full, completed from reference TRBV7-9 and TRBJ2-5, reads DTGVSQNPRHKITKRGQNVTFRCDPISEHNRLYWYRQTLGQGPEFLTYFQNEAQLEKSRLLSDRFSAERPKGSFSTLEIQRTEQGDSAMYLCASSLQGALETQYFGPGTRLLVL.

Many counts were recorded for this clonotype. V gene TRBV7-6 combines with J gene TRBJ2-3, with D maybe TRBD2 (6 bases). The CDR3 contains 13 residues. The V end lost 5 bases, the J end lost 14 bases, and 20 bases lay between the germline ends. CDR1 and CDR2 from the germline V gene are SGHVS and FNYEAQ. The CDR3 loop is CASSLPSAPTPYF. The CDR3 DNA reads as TGTGCCAGCAGCCTTCCTAGCGCTCCGACACCGTATTTT.

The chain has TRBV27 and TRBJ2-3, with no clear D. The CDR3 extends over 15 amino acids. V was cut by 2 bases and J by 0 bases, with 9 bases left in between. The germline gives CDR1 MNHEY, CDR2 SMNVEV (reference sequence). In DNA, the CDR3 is TGTGCCAGCAGTTTACGAGACCAAAGCACAGATACGCAGTATTTT. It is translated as CASSLRDQSTDTQYF.

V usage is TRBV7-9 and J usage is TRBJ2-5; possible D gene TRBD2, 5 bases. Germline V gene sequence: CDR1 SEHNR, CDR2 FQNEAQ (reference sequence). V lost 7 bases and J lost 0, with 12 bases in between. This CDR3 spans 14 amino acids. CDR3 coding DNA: TGTGCCAGCAACCCGACGGGGTACCAAGAGACCCAGTACTTC. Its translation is CASNPTGYQETQYF. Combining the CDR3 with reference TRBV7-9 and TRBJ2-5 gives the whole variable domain DTGVSQNPRHKITKRGQNVTFRCDPISEHNRLYWYRQTLGQGPEFLTYFQNEAQLEKSRLLSDRFSAERPKGSFSTLEIQRTEQGDSAMYLCASNPTGYQETQYFGPGTRLLVL.